The 3 T cell receptor beta chains listed next were all sequenced from one sample in a study of naive and memory T cell subsets. Noted treatment: skin biopsy from PPD injection site in Mantoux-positive individual. TCR cDNA received a 3' ligated oligonucleotide that carried a UMI. Ligated cDNA underwent four rounds of PCR with nested alpha and beta constant region primers and SP2. A single record per CDR3 protein comes from TCRdb applying MiXCR to the UMI-ligation and nested PCR reads. This sample has more than 30,000 distinct CDR3 sequences, with 11% found just once. Sequences were derived from skin, sampled from a tuberculin skin test site. These receptors originate from an adult in good health.

This clonotype was found a few times. V gene TRBV6-1 combines with J gene TRBJ1-4, with D hard to call. The length of the CDR3 is 15 residues. Germline CDR1 reads MNHNS; CDR2 reads SASEGT. Trimming removed 1 base at V and 5 bases at J, with 11 bases between. CDR3 loop: CASSEVDKYNEKLFF. Here the CDR3 DNA reads TGTGCCAGCAGTGAAGTTGACAAATACAATGAAAAACTGTTTTTT.

The table lists this clonotype with many counts. The chain employs TRBV20-1 and TRBJ2-1, with D uncertain. The CDR3 contains 11 residues. V lost 6 bases and J lost 6, with 9 bases in between. Germline CDR1 DFQATT, CDR2 SNEGSKA (reference sequence). The chain's CDR3 is CSARPGNEQFF. As DNA, the CDR3 is TGCAGTGCCCGGCCGGGCAATGAGCAGTTCTTC.

This clonotype was seen more than once but under ten times. This chain links TRBV3-1 with TRBJ2-5, with 10 positions matching TRBD2. Trimming took 0 bases from V and 5 from J; bases not matched to a gene: 9. CDR1 LGHDT and CDR2 YNNKEL come from the germline V gene (reference sequence). The CDR3 extends over 17 amino acids. As DNA, the CDR3 is TGTGCCAGCAGCCAAGATATTAGTAGCGGGAGGAGGGAGACCCAGTACTTC. It encodes CASSQDISSGRRETQYF.